This T cell receptor (beta chain) was observed in a study of T cell responses to AZD1222 COVID-19 vaccine. Some clones are missing from TCRdb's copy, which holds only in-frame ones; the method was immunoSEQ multiplex PCR. The table includes over 110,000 clones, 80% to 90% detected once. The CDR3 is made up of 14 amino acids. The germline gives CDR1 LGHDT, CDR2 YNNKEL (reference sequence). The J segment lost 4 bases and the V segment lost 3 bases, leaving 2 bases of the junction unmatched. The receptor's source is an adult in good health. V usage is TRBV3-1 (or the pseudogene TRBV3-2) and J usage is TRBJ1-1, with 10 bases aligning to TRBD1. The sample consisted of peripheral blood, taken on day 0 of AZD1222 vaccination. Written as DNA, the CDR3 is TGTGCCAGCAGCCAGCGGACAGGGGGCACTGAAGCTTTCTTT. It encodes CASSQRTGGTEAFF.